Given below is one T cell receptor (beta chain) in context. This entry comes from a study of beta chain features in type 1 diabetes. Trimming stripped 8 bases from V and 9 bases from J, with 11 bases between. The germline V gene has CDR1 MNHEY and CDR2 SMNVEV (reference sequence). The CDR3 is made up of 12 amino acids. Expressed TCRB transcripts were sequenced because the isolated RNA had all been reverse transcribed beforehand. TCRdb keeps only in-frame clones here, not all; method: immunoSEQ multiplex PCR. The sample yields about 290,000 clones, roughly 8% seen once. The receptor comes from a woman aged 18-29 years in good health. The chain carries TRBV27 and TRBJ1-6; no reliable D call. The sample was central memory CD4+ T cells from blood. CDR3 sequence: CASRSPGSPLHF. CDR3 DNA: TGTGCCAGCCGCAGTCCAGGTTCACCCCTCCACTTT.